This entry lists 17 T cell receptor beta chains sequenced from one sample in a study of T cells in Graves' hyperthyroidism and ophthalmopathy. Amplified TCR beta CDR3 regions came from RNA transcripts. RT-PCR in the first round (using the HTBI primer set) targeted the TCR CDR3. TCRdb re-analysed the multiplex PCR reads in MiXCR, keeping a single row per CDR3 protein. The table has more than 550,000 distinct CDR3 sequences, around a sixth seen once; the top ten hold roughly 16%. Sample: blood. These receptors were taken from a man in his fifties or sixties with Graves' hyperthyroidism.

This chain joins TRBV18 and TRBJ2-1; 10 nucleotides align to TRBD2. The CDR3 runs 18 residues. V shed 0 bases, J shed 2 bases, and the junction held 7 bases outside the gene matches. Germline V gene sequence: CDR1 KGHSH, CDR2 LQKENI. The CDR3 protein is CASSPPTQAGGAYNEQFF. The DNA of the CDR3 is TGTGCCAGCTCACCACCGACGCAAGCGGGAGGGGCCTACAATGAGCAGTTCTTC.

This clonotype was seen many times. V is TRBV12-5 and J is TRBJ2-3; D is undetermined. V was clipped by 1 base and J by 6 bases, with 5 bases between them. Germline values: CDR1 LGHNT, CDR2 FRNRAP. This CDR3 is 12 amino acids long. This CDR3 reads CASGLEDDTQYF. The CDR3 DNA reads TGTGCTAGTGGTTTGGAAGATGATACGCAGTATTTT. Drawing the rest from reference TRBV12-5 and TRBJ2-3, the complete variable domain is DARVTQTPRHKVTEMGQEVTMRCQPILGHNTVFWYRQTMMQGLELLAYFRNRAPLDDSGMPKDRFSAEMPDATLATLKIQPSEPRDSAVYFCASGLEDDTQYFGPGTRLTVL.

The table lists this clonotype with a few counts. The CDR3: CASSQDRWESGEQYF. Here the CDR3 DNA reads TGTGCCAGCAGCCAAGATAGGTGGGAGTCGGGCGAGCAGTACTTC. The chain combines TRBV3-1 with TRBJ2-7; weak D call: TRBD2 (5 bases). Looked up from germline, CDR1 is LGHDT and CDR2 is YNNKEL (reference sequence). Trimming shortened V by 0 bases and J by 6 bases, and 15 bases separated the two germline ends. The CDR3 extends over 15 amino acids.

This clonotype was picked up many times. The J gene is TRBJ2-1, the V gene TRBV12-5, with a tentative D call TRBD1 (7 bases). Looked up from germline, CDR1 is LGHNT and CDR2 is FRNRAP. This CDR3 is built from 14 residues. Trimming left V 3 bases short and J 4 bases short, with 10 bases between. The CDR3 bases are TGTGCTAGTGGTTTTGCGGGACAGTACAATGAGCAGTTCTTC. Translation gives CASGFAGQYNEQFF.

The rearrangement links TRBV30 to TRBJ1-2; 7 bases map to TRBD1. Trimming took 4 bases from V and 3 from J; bases not matched to a gene: 8. Germline V CDR1 and CDR2: GTSNPN, SVGIG (reference sequence). This CDR3 region has 14 residues. CDR3: CAWTSRGGYYGYTF. In DNA, the CDR3 is TGTGCCTGGACCTCTAGAGGGGGCTACTATGGCTACACCTTC.

There are many counts of this clonotype. This chain links TRBV28 with TRBJ1-1; D perhaps matches TRBD1 (6 bases). With 4 bases removed from V and 6 bases from J, the gap between germline ends came to 12 bases. Germline V gene lookup returns CDR1 MDHEN and CDR2 SYDVKM. CDR3 size: 13 residues. CDR3 nucleotides: TGTGCCAGCAGTTCAACAGGGACGGCTGAAGCTTTCTTT. Its translation is CASSSTGTAEAFF.

This clonotype was observed at least ten times. The chain uses TRBV2 and TRBJ2-5, with D unclear. V lost 3 bases to trimming and J lost 1 base, with 9 bases between them. Germline V gene data show CDR1 as SNHLY and CDR2 as FYNNEI. This CDR3 spans 14 amino acids. CDR3 bases: TGTGCCAGCAGTGACTGGCCACGCCAAGAGACCCAGTACTTC. It yields the protein CASSDWPRQETQYF. Full variable domain (remainder filled in from reference TRBV2 and TRBJ2-5): EPEVTQTPSHQVTQMGQEVILRCVPISNHLYFYWYRQILGQKVEFLVSFYNNEISEKSEIFDDQFSVERPDGSNFTLKIRSTKLEDSAMYFCASSDWPRQETQYFGPGTRLLVL.

Remarks on this clonotype: A read error may explain this, as a much larger clone is one base away. This chain links TRBV2 with TRBJ2-1; 8 bases align to TRBD2. Germline CDR1 is SNHLY and CDR2 is FYNNEI. This CDR3 has 14 residues. As DNA, the CDR3 is TGTGCCAGCAGTGAGCGCGGGGGGTACAATGATCAGTTCTTC. This gives the protein CASSERGGYNDQFF.

This clonotype was found a few times. V is TRBV7-9 and J is TRBJ1-5, with D perhaps TRBD1 (6 bases). Per the germline V gene, CDR1 is SEHNR and CDR2 is FQNEAQ (reference sequence). The CDR3 runs to 14 residues. V lost 4 bases and J lost 1, with 8 bases in between. The CDR3 spells CASSYDRSNQPQHF. CDR3 DNA: TGTGCCAGCAGCTATGACAGGAGCAATCAGCCCCAGCATTTT.

This clonotype was recorded many times. This chain links TRBV2 with TRBJ2-1; D call uncertain. The CDR3 spans 15 residues. Between the trimmed V and J ends, which lost 3 bases and 0 bases, there was a span of 9 bases. From germline, CDR1 is SNHLY and CDR2 FYNNEI. CDR3 sequence (DNA): TGTGCCAGCAGTGACGCTACGAGCTCCTACAATGAGCAGTTCTTC. It encodes CASSDATSSYNEQFF.

The table lists this clonotype with a few counts. CDR3 amino acids: CASSLSGDFSYEQYF. As DNA, the CDR3 is TGTGCCAGCAGCCTAAGCGGGGACTTCTCCTACGAGCAGTACTTC. The J gene is TRBJ2-7, the V gene TRBV11-2; 7 bases align to TRBD2. Germline CDR1 reads SGHAT; CDR2 reads FQNNGV. The V and J ends lost 5 bases and 0 bases, in that order; junction bases with no gene match: 7. CDR3 length: 15 residues.

This clonotype was counted a few times. The chain carries TRBV30 and TRBJ1-1, with 7 bases fitting TRBD1. This CDR3 region has 16 residues. The junction had 14 bases not matched to a gene; V was cut back by 3 bases and J by 4 bases. The germline V gene encodes CDR1 GTSNPN and CDR2 SVGIG (reference sequence). CDR3 residues: CAWRTTGTSFGTEAFF. The CDR3 DNA follows: TGTGCCTGGAGAACGACAGGGACGTCTTTTGGCACTGAAGCTTTCTTT.

This clonotype came up many times. The chain combines TRBV28 with TRBJ1-6; D perhaps matches TRBD1 (5 bases). V shed 3 bases and J shed 10 bases, with 13 bases lying between them. The CDR3 consists of 14 residues. Germline V gene lookup returns CDR1 MDHEN and CDR2 SYDVKM. The CDR3 loop reads CASSFQGRSSPLHF. The CDR3 DNA reads TGTGCCAGCAGTTTTCAGGGAAGGTCGTCACCCCTCCACTTT.

The chain carries TRBV10-3 and TRBJ1-1; no reliable D call. The CDR3 runs 16 residues. Trimming took 2 bases from V and 1 from J, leaving 14 bases between them. Germline V gene data show CDR1 as ENHRY and CDR2 as SYGVKD. The CDR3, as DNA: TGTGCCATCAGTGAGGGCGCTGGGTTCGGGAACACTGAAGCTTTCTTT. Protein product: CAISEGAGFGNTEAFF.

This rearrangement joins TRBV20-1 to TRBJ2-3, with D unresolved. The CDR3 is 12 amino acids. Germline CDR1 is DFQATT and CDR2 is SNEGSKA (reference sequence). With 8 bases removed from V and 0 bases from J, the gap between germline ends came to 9 bases. As DNA, the CDR3 is TGCAGTTTCCTTGGGAGCACAGATACGCAGTATTTT. It is translated as CSFLGSTDTQYF.

There are a few counts of this clonotype. This chain links TRBV7-9 with TRBJ2-1, with 15 bases identical to TRBD2. Germline trimming cut 2 bases from V and 0 bases from J; bases unmatched to any gene: 5. The CDR3 is 19 residues long. Per germline, CDR1 SEHNR and CDR2 FQNEAQ (reference sequence). CDR3 nucleotides: TGTGCCAGCAGCTTACGGACTAGCGGGAGGGCCAGCTCCTACAATGAGCAGTTCTTC. Translation gives CASSLRTSGRASSYNEQFF.

This clonotype was observed at least ten times. The chain recombines TRBV7-9 with TRBJ2-7, with TRBD1 as a possible D gene (5 bases). V was cut by 9 bases and J by 2 bases, with 17 bases left in between. The CDR3 loop spans 14 amino acids. Germline assignment: CDR1 SEHNR and CDR2 FQNEAQ (reference sequence). CDR3 residues: CASDRGQPPYEQYF. The CDR3 DNA sequence: TGTGCCAGTGACCGAGGACAACCCCCCTACGAGCAGTACTTC.